A single sample gave rise to the 2 T cell receptor beta chains below, sequenced in a study of blood T cell repertoires in COVID-19. TCRdb's table, derived via immunoSEQ multiplex PCR, lists solely in-frame clones and lacks some. The table lists about 50,000 clones, 77% of them singletons. What was sequenced was peripheral blood. These receptors all come from an older man with active or convalescent COVID-19.

This chain connects TRBV11-1 to TRBJ2-2; maybe TRBD2 (6 bases). Germline V gene lookup returns CDR1 SGHAT and CDR2 FQDESV (reference sequence). The CDR3 sequence is 15 residues long. V shed 5 bases and J shed 0 bases, with 10 bases lying between them. The CDR3 loop is CASSRRGPNTGELFF. The DNA of the CDR3 is TGTGCCAGCAGCCGGCGGGGACCGAACACCGGGGAGCTGTTTTTT.

There are many counts of this clone. The rearrangement links TRBV7-3 to TRBJ1-1, with 9 bases fitting TRBD1. CDR1 SGHTA and CDR2 FQGTGA come from the germline V gene. V shed 5 bases and J 6 bases; nucleotides not matched to a gene: 25. The CDR3 spans 20 residues. This chain's CDR3 is CASSPRQGVHRDTFVPEAFF. DNA for the CDR3: TGTGCCAGCAGCCCTAGACAGGGGGTCCACCGGGACACTTTTGTTCCTGAAGCTTTCTTT.